The clone carrying this T cell receptor beta chain has just one count. Antigen: not known. The sample is drawn from a study of cytomegalovirus exposure and HLA in healthy donors. Whole-study results and caveats: The majority of TCR sequences were rare, yet some public TCRs appeared in many donors. Association of a missense DCLRE1C variant with TCR beta V- and J-gene trimming was reported in a later analysis.

Use of 60 Vbeta and 13 Jbeta primers characterized the PCR. Generated by immunoSEQ multiplex PCR, the TCRdb table keeps only in-frame clones and is missing some. The sample lists some 80,000 clones, about 78% occurring once. The V end was cut by 4 bases, the J end by 1 base, with 13 bases between. The germline V gene has CDR1 SGHKS and CDR2 YYEKEE (reference sequence). The CDR3 runs to 15 residues. This clonotype originated in a man in his fifties in good health and CMV-seronegative. This chain links TRBV5-5 with TRBJ2-3, with no clear D. Sequencing was carried out using PBMCs. CDR3 DNA sequence: TGTGCCAGCAGCCCGACCTACCGGGGCACAGATACGCAGTATTTT. Residues: CASSPTYRGTDTQYF.